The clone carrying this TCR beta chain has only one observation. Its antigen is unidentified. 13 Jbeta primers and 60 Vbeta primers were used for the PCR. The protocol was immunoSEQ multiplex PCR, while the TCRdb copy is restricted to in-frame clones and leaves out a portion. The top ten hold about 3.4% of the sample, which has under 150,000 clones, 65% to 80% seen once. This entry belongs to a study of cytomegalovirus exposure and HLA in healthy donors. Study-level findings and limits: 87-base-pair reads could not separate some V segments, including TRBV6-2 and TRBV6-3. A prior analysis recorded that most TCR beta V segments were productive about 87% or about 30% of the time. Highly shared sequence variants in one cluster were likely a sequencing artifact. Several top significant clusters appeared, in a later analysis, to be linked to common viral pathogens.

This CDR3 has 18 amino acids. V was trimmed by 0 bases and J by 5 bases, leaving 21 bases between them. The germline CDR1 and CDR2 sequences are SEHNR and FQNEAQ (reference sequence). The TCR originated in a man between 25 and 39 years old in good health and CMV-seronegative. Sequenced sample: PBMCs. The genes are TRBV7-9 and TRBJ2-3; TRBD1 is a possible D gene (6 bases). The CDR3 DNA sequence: TGTGCCAGCAGCTTAGCGAGACAGGCACTCCCCTTTAAAGATACGCAGTATTTT. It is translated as CASSLARQALPFKDTQYF.